Included here is one T cell receptor (beta chain) sequence, with context. Its antigen is still unknown. No much larger clone is present one base from it, and per-base qualities are unavailable. Positive SARS-CoV-2 PCR tests in the convalescent patients dated from March to December 2020, before Alpha, Beta and Delta variants emerged in the United States. PBMCs were separated from whole blood using Ficoll-Paque Plus gradient centrifugation and then either used fresh or cryopreserved at -140C. The data were taken from a study of vaccination and CD4 T cells after COVID-19 (dated by TCRdb to about 2022). About the study as a whole: Convalescent patients had a positive SARS-CoV-2 result on nasal swab PCR, and of these patients, several had mild disease and one had severe disease. Post-vaccine blood samples were obtained a median of around 67 days after the second vaccine dose, with a range of about 12 to 241 days. Two doses of either the Pfizer-BioNTech BNT162b2 vaccine (n=8) or the Moderna mRNA-1273 vaccine (n=2) were administered to participants. In around 9 COVID-19 convalescent patients and 4 infection-naive healthy vaccine recipients, researchers compared the spike-specific CD4+ TCR repertoire from before mRNA vaccination with the repertoire from after. Post-COVID blood samples were collected from convalescent patients a median of around 100 days after diagnosis, with a range of about 30 to 161 days. The convalescent cohort included six males and four females, with two Hispanic individuals, seven Caucasians, two Asians and one multiracial person. Findings and caveats that apply to the study as a whole: Nearly all vaccine-specific clones in convalescent patients (304 of 307) were mono-reactive for SARS-CoV-2 spike rather than cross-reactive with common cold coronaviruses. An increase in the median number of SARS-CoV-2-reactive clonotypes from approximately 21 after infection to 35 to 40 after vaccination was observed, but the change was not found to be significant. The study included relatively few convalescent patients and did not analyze early timepoints after natural infection. Among convalescent patients, a median roughly 84% of the SARS-CoV-2-reactive clones seen after vaccination appeared only after vaccination, which suggests priming specific to the vaccine.

Library creation used PCR. The data were produced on an Illumina iSeq 100. The authors' analysis ran thus. Non-productive sequences were filtered out, and CDR3s that did not start with C, did not end with F or W, or were shorter than 7 amino acids were discarded. Levenshtein distances (stringdist) and unrooted phylogenetic trees (ape) in R version 3.6.1 were used to assess CDR3 homology. TCRdb reprocessing: public reads trimmed at Q25 with fastp, clones called with MiXCR, in-frame beta chains kept. CDR3 protein sequences are deduplicated, and each keeps its most common genes and DNA. TCRdb, not the authors, supplied the V and J calls. The sample yields about 20,000 distinct CDR3 sequences; roughly 62% were counted once. The top ten clones comprise about 1% of the sample. Via the germline V gene (reference sequence), CDR1 is WNHNN and CDR2 SYGVQD. The CDR3 measures 15 amino acids from cysteine to phenylalanine. Only the CDR3 part of the read is kept: 45 bases, read in frame from the first base. V trim: 9 bases; J trim: 5 bases; unmatched bases: 14.

This sequence uses TRBV10-1 and TRBJ2-3; 7 bases in the junction line up with TRBD2. The specimen was CD4+ T cells from blood, collected before SARS-CoV-2 vaccination. This clonotype originated in a human donor who had recovered from COVID-19. The nucleotide sequence reads TGCGCCAGGGGGGGAGTGGATGGCGGGAGAGATACGCAGTATTTT. Its coded protein is CARGGVDGGRDTQYF.